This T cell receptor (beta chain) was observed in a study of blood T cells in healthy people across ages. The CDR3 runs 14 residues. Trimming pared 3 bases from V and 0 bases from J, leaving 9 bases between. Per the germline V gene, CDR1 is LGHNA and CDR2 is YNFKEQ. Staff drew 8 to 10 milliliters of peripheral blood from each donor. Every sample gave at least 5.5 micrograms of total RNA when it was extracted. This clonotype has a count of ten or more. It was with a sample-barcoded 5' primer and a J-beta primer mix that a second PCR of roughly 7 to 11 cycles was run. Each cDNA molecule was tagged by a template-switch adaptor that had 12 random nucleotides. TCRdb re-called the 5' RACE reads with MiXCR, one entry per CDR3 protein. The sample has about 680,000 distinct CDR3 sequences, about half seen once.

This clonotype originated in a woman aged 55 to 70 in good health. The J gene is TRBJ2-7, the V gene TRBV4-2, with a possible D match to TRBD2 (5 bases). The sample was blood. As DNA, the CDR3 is TGTGCCAGCAGCCACTTAGCGAGCTCCTACGAGCAGTACTTC. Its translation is CASSHLASSYEQYF.